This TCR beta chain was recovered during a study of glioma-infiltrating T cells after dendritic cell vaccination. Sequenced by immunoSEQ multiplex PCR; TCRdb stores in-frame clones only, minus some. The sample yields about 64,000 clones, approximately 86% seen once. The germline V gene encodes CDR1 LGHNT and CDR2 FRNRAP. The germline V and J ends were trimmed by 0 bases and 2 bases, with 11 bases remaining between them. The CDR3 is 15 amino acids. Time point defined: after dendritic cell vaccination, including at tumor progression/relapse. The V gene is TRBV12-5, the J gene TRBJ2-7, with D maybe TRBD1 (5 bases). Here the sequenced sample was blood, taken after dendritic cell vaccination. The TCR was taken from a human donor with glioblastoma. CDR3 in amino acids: CASGLVRGRAYEQYF. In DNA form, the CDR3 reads TGTGCTAGTGGTTTGGTACGCGGCAGGGCCTACGAGCAGTACTTC.